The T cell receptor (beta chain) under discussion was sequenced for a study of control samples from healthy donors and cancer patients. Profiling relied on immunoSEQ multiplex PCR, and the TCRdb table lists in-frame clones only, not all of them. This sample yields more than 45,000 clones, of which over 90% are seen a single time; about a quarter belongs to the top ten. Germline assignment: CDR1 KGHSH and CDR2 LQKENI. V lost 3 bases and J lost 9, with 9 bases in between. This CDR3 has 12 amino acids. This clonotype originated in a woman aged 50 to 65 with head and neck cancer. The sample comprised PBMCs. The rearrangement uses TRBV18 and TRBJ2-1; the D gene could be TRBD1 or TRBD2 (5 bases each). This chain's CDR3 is CASSPGGIEQFF. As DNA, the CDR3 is TGTGCCAGCTCACCTGGGGGAATTGAGCAGTTCTTC.